Below, 27 T cell receptor beta chains from the same sample are listed, as sequenced in a study of blood T cells in healthy people across ages. Then a second PCR, running roughly 6 to 12 cycles, was carried out with a sample-barcoded 5' primer and a J-beta primer mix. TCRdb reprocessed the 5' RACE reads via MiXCR and lists one record per CDR3 protein. Here the sample spans roughly 550,000 distinct CDR3 sequences, nearly 25% being singletons. The data were also submitted as part of a second study, on T cells of mothers and their children.

The sequenced sample was blood. These receptors all stem from a boy aged 5-17 years in good health.

The J gene is TRBJ2-7, the V gene TRBV20-1; D is possibly TRBD2 (5 bases). From germline, CDR1 is DFQATT and CDR2 SNEGSKA (reference sequence). The V and J ends lost 5 bases and 3 bases respectively, with 11 bases between them. The CDR3 runs 12 residues. In nucleotides, the CDR3 is TGCAGTGCTGCGAGGGCTGGCTACGAGCAGTACTTC. Amino acids: CSAARAGYEQYF.

This clonotype was observed a handful of times. This chain uses TRBV29-1 with TRBJ2-1; D call uncertain. CDR1 and CDR2 from the germline V gene are SQVTM and ANQGSEA. The CDR3 has 12 residues. Trimming took 6 bases from V and 8 from J, leaving 14 bases between them. The CDR3 loop reads CSVALLSDEQFF. DNA for the CDR3: TGCAGCGTCGCGCTTCTCTCGGATGAGCAGTTCTTC.

This clonotype has a handful of counts. The rearrangement uses TRBV29-1 and TRBJ1-1, with TRBD1 matching over 9 bases. The germline V gene has CDR1 SQVTM and CDR2 ANQGSEA. Trimming at V came to 1 base and at J to 10 bases, leaving 4 bases not matched to a gene. The CDR3 is made up of 12 amino acids. The CDR3 DNA is TGCAGCGTTGAAGGATCGACAGGGGGAGCTTTCTTT. Residues: CSVEGSTGGAFF.

This clonotype was seen many times. V usage is TRBV12-3 or TRBV12-4 and J usage is TRBJ2-5, with no clear D. The CDR3 runs to 13 residues. Trimming took 2 bases from V and 5 from J, leaving 9 bases between them. The chain's CDR3 is CASSLSELETQYF. The CDR3 bases are TGTGCCAGCAGTTTAAGTGAGTTGGAGACCCAGTACTTC.

J is TRBJ2-5 and V is TRBV28, with TRBD2 matching 12 bases. Judging by the DNA end, TRBJ2-1 fits better; the J call may be wrong. The CDR3 is made up of 18 amino acids. Germline V CDR1 and CDR2: MDHEN, SYDVKM. CDR3 bases: TGTGCCAGCAGTTTCTCTGGACTAGCGGGAACCCTCTACAATGAGCAGTTCTTC. The encoded protein is CASSFSGLAGTLYNEQFF.

The V and J genes are TRBV4-3 and TRBJ1-6; no definite D call. V gave up 1 base and J gave up 7 bases, with 14 bases separating them. Germline loops: CDR1 LGHNA, CDR2 YSLEER. This CDR3 region has 16 residues. The CDR3 bases are TGCGCCAGCAGCCAAGTGGCAGGAGGTGTAAATTCACCCCTCCACTTT. This codes for CASSQVAGGVNSPLHF.

This clonotype was seen a few times. The chain combines TRBV15 with TRBJ1-4; TRBD1 aligns across 8 bases. V lost 0 bases to trimming and J lost 0 bases; unmatched junction nucleotides: 6. Germline CDR1 and CDR2: LNHNV and YYDKDF (reference sequence). This CDR3 is 18 amino acids long. The CDR3 DNA follows: TGTGCCACCAGCAGAGAACAGGGGGAGCGAGCAACTAATGAAAAACTGTTTTTT. Translating gives CATSREQGERATNEKLFF.

This clonotype was counted between two and nine times. V usage is TRBV4-2 and J usage is TRBJ2-5; 8 bases are a match to TRBD2. The closer fit of TRBJ2-1 to the DNA end suggests the J call may be wrong. Germline lookup yields CDR1 LGHNA and CDR2 YNFKEQ. The CDR3 extends over 17 amino acids. For the CDR3, the DNA is TGTGCCAGCAGCCCCTACAAGAGCGGGAGTGACGACAATGAGCAGTTCTTC. It translates to CASSPYKSGSDDNEQFF.

V is TRBV20-1 and J is TRBJ1-6, with a weak D call TRBD1 (6 bases). V was pared by 4 bases and J by 7 bases, with 11 bases between. CDR1 and CDR2 from the germline V gene are DFQATT and SNEGSKA (reference sequence). This CDR3 spans 13 amino acids. The DNA for the CDR3 is TGCAGTGCTAAACAGGGTAGAAATTCACCCCTCCACTTT. This sequence encodes CSAKQGRNSPLHF.

This chain joins TRBV5-6 and TRBJ2-5; 11 bases align to TRBD2. Matching the DNA end better, TRBJ2-1 makes the J call doubtful. The germline CDR1 and CDR2 sequences are SGHDT and YYEEEE. This CDR3 spans 14 amino acids. Here the CDR3 reads CASATLAGANEQFF. CDR3 bases: TGTGCCAGCGCCACACTAGCGGGGGCTAATGAGCAGTTCTTC.

The rearrangement uses TRBV11-2 and TRBJ2-5, with D perhaps matching TRBD2 (7 bases). The DNA matches TRBJ2-1 better at its end, which makes the J call doubtful. The CDR3 contains 14 residues. Per germline, CDR1 SGHAT and CDR2 FQNNGV. CDR3 region: CASSLDGGAYEQFF. As DNA, the CDR3 is TGTGCCAGCAGCTTAGATGGGGGGGCCTATGAGCAGTTCTTC.

This clonotype was counted only a few times. The CDR3 spells CSARDPQGYYNEQFF. CDR3 bases: TGCAGTGCTAGAGACCCACAGGGGTACTACAATGAGCAGTTCTTC. The V and J genes are TRBV20-1 and TRBJ2-1, with TRBD1 matching 7 bases. V trimming: 0 bases; J trimming: 3 bases; junction bases outside the gene matches: 5. The CDR3 is 15 amino acids. The germline gives CDR1 DFQATT, CDR2 SNEGSKA (reference sequence).

This chain links TRBV4-1 with TRBJ1-2; 7 bases map to TRBD1. With V trimmed by 7 bases and J by 1 base, 9 bases remained unmatched. The CDR3 covers 15 residues. Germline values: CDR1 MGHRA, CDR2 YSYEKL. The CDR3: CASTNGGTDNYGYTF. The CDR3 DNA reads TGCGCCAGCACCAACGGAGGGACAGATAACTATGGCTACACCTTC.

This clonotype came up a few times. The rearrangement links TRBV7-9 to TRBJ1-3; D is possibly TRBD1 (5 bases). The V gene lost 6 bases and the J gene lost 0 bases, with 27 bases spanning the gap. The germline V gene encodes CDR1 SEHNR and CDR2 FQNEAQ (reference sequence). CDR3 length: 20 amino acids. The CDR3 DNA reads as TGTGCCAGCAGTCGGATGTTTCGGGACCTCAGGCTAACCTCTGGAAACACCATATATTTT. It encodes CASSRMFRDLRLTSGNTIYF.

V gene TRBV15 combines with J gene TRBJ1-4; D remains unclear. Germline values: CDR1 LNHNV, CDR2 YYDKDF (reference sequence). There are 18 residues in the CDR3. Trimming removed 2 bases at V and 8 bases at J, with 24 bases between. CDR3 bases: TGTGCCACCAGCAGAACCCCCCCCAAGGATCAGGAATTGGAAAAACTGTTTTTT. Amino acids: CATSRTPPKDQELEKLFF.

This clonotype was seen a handful of times. The chain carries TRBV28 and TRBJ1-2; maybe TRBD1 (6 bases). Trimming took off 10 bases at V and 2 bases at J, with 20 bases between the two ends. Per the germline V gene, CDR1 is MDHEN and CDR2 is SYDVKM. There are 15 residues in the CDR3. This CDR3 reads CATSEPSTGNYGYTF. CDR3 sequence (DNA): TGTGCCACCTCGGAACCTTCGACAGGAAACTATGGCTACACCTTC.

The genes are TRBV4-1 and TRBJ2-4, with D perhaps matching TRBD1 (5 bases). The V gene lost 1 base and the J gene lost 1 base, with 11 bases spanning the gap. The germline gives CDR1 MGHRA, CDR2 YSYEKL. This CDR3 comprises 16 residues. The CDR3 sequence: CASSQAGKGAKNIQYF. As DNA, the CDR3 is TGCGCCAGCAGCCAAGCAGGGAAAGGGGCCAAAAACATTCAGTACTTC.

This clonotype was seen once. The chain has TRBV7-9 and TRBJ2-7; 7 bases map to TRBD1. V lost 5 bases, J lost 6 bases, and 10 bases stayed unmatched. The CDR3 has 14 residues. Germline V gene lookup returns CDR1 SEHNR and CDR2 FQNEAQ (reference sequence). The CDR3 loop reads CASSPRDSIGEQYF. DNA of the CDR3: TGTGCCAGCAGCCCCCGGGACAGTATCGGCGAGCAGTACTTC.

The V gene is TRBV11-2, the J gene TRBJ2-3; D is uncertain. The CDR3 has 14 residues. CDR1 and CDR2 from the germline V gene are SGHAT and FQNNGV. The CDR3 loop is CATSLSRLTDTQYF. The CDR3 coding sequence is TGTGCTACCAGCTTATCCCGGCTCACAGATACGCAGTATTTT.

This clonotype was observed a handful of times. Without the conserved terminal phenylalanine or tryptophan, this CDR3 likely stems from a read error. The V and J genes are TRBV29-1 and TRBJ2-7; TRBD1 might be the D (6 bases). This CDR3 is built from 12 residues. V was trimmed by 4 bases and J by 5 bases, leaving 12 bases between them. Germline assignment: CDR1 SQVTM and CDR2 ANQGSEA. In DNA, the CDR3 is TGCAGCGTTGCTATAGGGGGTGACGAGCAGTACATC. Translating gives CSVAIGGDEQYI.

The rearrangement joins TRBV28 to TRBJ2-4; 8 bases agree with TRBD2. CDR3 length: 16 residues. J gave up 1 base and V 7 bases, and 9 bases lay outside the gene matches. Germline V gives CDR1 MDHEN, CDR2 SYDVKM. The CDR3 region is CASNFGGGRAKNIQYF. CDR3 nucleotides: TGTGCCAGCAACTTCGGCGGGGGGCGGGCCAAAAACATTCAGTACTTC.

The CDR3 region is CASSSPGEGRREQYF. In nucleotides, the CDR3 is TGTGCCAGCAGTAGCCCGGGCGAGGGTAGGCGGGAGCAGTACTTC. The rearrangement uses TRBV28 and TRBJ2-7, with D possibly TRBD2 on 5 matching bases. V was clipped by 5 bases and J by 7 bases, with 21 bases between them. From germline, CDR1 is MDHEN and CDR2 SYDVKM. This CDR3 contains 15 residues.

The chain is built from TRBV5-1 and TRBJ2-5; D is possibly TRBD1 or TRBD2 (6 bases each). V was clipped by 5 bases and J by 3 bases, with 32 bases between them. CDR1 and CDR2 from the germline V gene are SGHRS and YFSETQ. The CDR3 contains 20 residues. The CDR3 reads CASRTGGSGLYQKDEETQYF. The DNA for the CDR3 is TGCGCCAGCAGAACCGGGGGCTCCGGTCTTTACCAAAAAGATGAAGAGACCCAGTACTTC.

In its sample, this clonotype was seen once. The chain employs TRBV6-5 and TRBJ1-4, with D unclear. The CDR3 sequence is 13 residues long. Trimming took off 4 bases at V and 11 bases at J, with 14 bases between the two ends. CDR1 and CDR2 from the germline V gene are MNHEY and SVGAGI. CDR3 protein: CASSSDRLGKLFF. CDR3 nucleotide sequence: TGTGCCAGCAGTTCCGATCGCCTGGGGAAACTGTTTTTT.

The chain carries TRBV4-1 and TRBJ2-3; TRBD2 agrees at 13 bases. The CDR3 sequence is 18 residues long. Germline V gene data show CDR1 as MGHRA and CDR2 as YSYEKL. Trimming removed 1 base from V and 8 bases from J; junction bases left unmatched: 12. CDR3 sequence: CASSQAPGLAGESVTQYF. The CDR3 coding sequence is TGCGCCAGCAGCCAAGCCCCCGGACTAGCGGGAGAATCGGTTACGCAGTATTTT.

The genes are TRBV7-3 and TRBJ2-5; tentatively, D is TRBD2 (6 bases). The V end lost 2 bases, the J end lost 11 bases, and 15 bases lay between the germline ends. CDR1 is SGHTA and CDR2 is FQGTGA in the germline V gene. The CDR3 has 13 amino acids. The DNA for the CDR3 is TGTGCCAGCAGCTTAGGGTCACCTCGGGAGCAGTACTTC. Translating gives CASSLGSPREQYF.

About this clonotype itself: Because the CDR3 is missing its conserved closing phenylalanine or tryptophan, this is likely a read error. The rearrangement uses TRBV6-2 or TRBV6-3 and TRBJ2-3, with TRBD1 identical over 8 bases. Looked up from germline, CDR1 is MNHEY and CDR2 is SVGEGT. V was pared by 0 bases and J by 1 base, with 6 bases of the junction left unmatched. The CDR3 is 17 residues long. The CDR3 loop reads CASSYSGPGQGTDTQYL. The CDR3 bases are TGTGCCAGCAGTTACTCAGGCCCGGGACAGGGCACAGATACGCAGTATCTT.